A single sample gave rise to the 30 T cell receptor beta chains below, sequenced in a study of blood T cell repertoires in COVID-19. Method: immunoSEQ multiplex PCR; TCRdb's copy keeps in-frame clones and lacks some. Found here are around 270,000 clones, roughly 84% of them singletons; the top ten hold 1.5% to 1.9%. Sequencing used peripheral blood. The receptors originated from a woman in her thirties or forties who had recovered from COVID-19.

The gene calls are TRBV7-9 and TRBJ2-2; TRBD2 might be the D (5 bases). Trimming took 3 bases from V and 0 from J, leaving 11 bases between them. This CDR3 comprises 16 residues. Germline V CDR1 and CDR2: SEHNR, FQNEAQ (reference sequence). CDR3 coding DNA: TGTGCCAGCAGCTTCGGGGAGAACGCGAACACCGGGGAGCTGTTTTTT. Its translation: CASSFGENANTGELFF.

CDR3 sequence reads: CASSPPGQPKQFF. CDR3 bases: TGTGCCAGCAGCCCTCCGGGACAGCCAAAGCAGTTCTTC. The chain employs TRBV9 and TRBJ2-1; TRBD1 aligns across 7 bases. Germline V gene sequence: CDR1 SGDLS, CDR2 YYNGEE. The V and J ends lost 4 bases and 11 bases, in that order; junction bases with no gene match: 9. The CDR3 is made up of 13 amino acids.

The genes are TRBV28 and TRBJ1-4; no clear D gene. V shed 5 bases and J shed 1 base, with 11 bases lying between them. The CDR3 is 15 amino acids. Germline CDR1 reads MDHEN; CDR2 reads SYDVKM. CDR3 sequence reads: CASSTQRETNEKLFF. DNA of the CDR3: TGTGCCAGCAGTACCCAGCGGGAAACTAATGAAAAACTGTTTTTT.

V usage is TRBV27 and J usage is TRBJ1-5; D is uncertain. The CDR3 sequence is 14 residues long. Germline V gene lookup returns CDR1 MNHEY and CDR2 SMNVEV (reference sequence). With 6 bases removed from V and 2 bases from J, the gap between germline ends came to 11 bases. The CDR3 nucleotides read TGTGCCAGCAGCGTAAGACGGGGCAATCAGCCCCAGCATTTT. Translating it yields CASSVRRGNQPQHF.

The chain uses TRBV7-2 and TRBJ1-4; no reliable D call. Germline CDR1 reads SGHTA; CDR2 reads FQGNSA. The CDR3 totals 15 residues. Trimming shortened V by 5 bases and J by 5 bases, and 15 bases separated the two germline ends. CDR3 loop: CASSPHVSLNEKLFF. The CDR3 bases are TGTGCCAGCAGCCCCCACGTAAGCCTCAATGAAAAACTGTTTTTT. Drawing the rest from reference TRBV7-2 and TRBJ1-4, the complete variable domain is GAGVSQSPSNKVTEKGKDVELRCDPISGHTALYWYRQSLGQGLEFLIYFQGNSAPDKSGLPSDRFSAERTGGSVSTLTIQRTQQEDSAVYLCASSPHVSLNEKLFFGSGTQLSVL.

This rearrangement joins TRBV28 to TRBJ1-3; D may be TRBD1 (5 bases). The germline V gene encodes CDR1 MDHEN and CDR2 SYDVKM. Trimming removed 7 bases from V and 0 bases from J, with 10 bases in between. The CDR3 runs to 14 residues. CDR3 loop: CASTSGGSGNTIYF. CDR3 bases: TGTGCCAGCACCTCGGGGGGCTCTGGAAACACCATATATTTT.

This chain connects TRBV5-1 to TRBJ2-1; TRBD1 is a possible D gene (5 bases). The CDR3 loop spans 16 amino acids. V was clipped by 1 base and J by 0 bases, with 11 bases between them. Germline V CDR1 and CDR2: SGHRS, YFSETQ. The CDR3 region has the DNA TGCGCCAGCAGCTTGTTGGGGCCGCTCTCCTACAATGAGCAGTTCTTC. It codes for CASSLLGPLSYNEQFF.

This clone was detected only a few times. The V call is TRBV3-1 (or the pseudogene TRBV3-2), the J call TRBJ1-2, with D perhaps matching TRBD1 (6 bases). Trimming shortened V by 1 base and J by 1 base, and 7 bases separated the two germline ends. CDR1 and CDR2 (germline): LGHDT, YNNKEL (reference sequence). This CDR3 region has 14 residues. The CDR3 sequence: CASSQGTVNYGYTF. The CDR3 region has the DNA TGTGCCAGCAGCCAAGGGACAGTTAACTATGGCTACACCTTC.

The chain couples TRBV11-3 to TRBJ2-5, with 8 bases lining up with TRBD1. J lost 5 bases, V lost 2 bases, and 7 bases had no gene match. The CDR3 sequence is 15 residues long. Looked up from germline, CDR1 is SGHNT and CDR2 is YENEEA. DNA for the CDR3: TGTGCCAGCAGCTTACGAGGGACAGGCGGGGAGACCCAGTACTTC. Translation: CASSLRGTGGETQYF. Full variable domain (remainder filled in from reference TRBV11-3 and TRBJ2-5): EAGVVQSPRYKIIEKKQPVAFWCNPISGHNTLYWYLQNLGQGPELLIRYENEEAVDDSQLPKDRFSAERLKGVDSTLKIQPAELGDSAVYLCASSLRGTGGETQYFGPGTRLLVL.

The CDR3 DNA follows: TGTGCCAGCAGCCGGGCGCAGGGCCCCGAAAAACTGTTTTTT. Residues: CASSRAQGPEKLFF. The rearrangement links TRBV5-4 to TRBJ1-4; D possibly corresponds to TRBD1 (5 bases). V dropped 4 bases and J dropped 8 bases, with 15 bases sitting between them. Per germline, CDR1 SGHNT and CDR2 YYREEE (reference sequence). The CDR3 is 14 amino acids.

The chain couples TRBV2 to TRBJ1-1, with 8 bases lining up with TRBD1. The length of the CDR3 is 14 residues. Germline-derived CDR1 and CDR2 are SNHLY and FYNNEI. The V gene end was trimmed by 10 bases and the J gene end by 6 bases; junction bases not matched to a gene: 13. CDR3 in DNA: TGTGCCAATTACGAGAGACAGGGGTTTTCTGAAGCTTTCTTT. Its translation: CANYERQGFSEAFF.

The chain is built from TRBV30 and TRBJ2-6; 8 bases agree with TRBD1. J lost 0 bases, V lost 4 bases, and 20 bases had no gene match. CDR3 length: 21 amino acids. The V gene's germline CDR1 is GTSNPN and CDR2 SVGIG (reference sequence). The CDR3 DNA sequence: TGTGCCTGGAACCGACAGGGGACGGCTAGGGGGGCAGGCTCTGGGGCCAACGTCCTGACTTTC. This sequence encodes CAWNRQGTARGAGSGANVLTF. Full variable domain (rest looked up from reference TRBV30 and TRBJ2-6): SQTIHQWPATLVQPVGSPLSLECTVEGTSNPNLYWYRQAAGRGLQLLFYSVGIGQISSEVPQNLSASRPQDRQFILSSKKLLLSDSGFYLCAWNRQGTARGAGSGANVLTFGAGSRLTVL.

V and J are TRBV5-4 and TRBJ1-1, with D uncertain. Germline V gene lookup returns CDR1 SGHNT and CDR2 YYREEE (reference sequence). Trimming removed 2 bases from V and 6 bases from J, with 14 bases in between. The CDR3 runs to 14 residues. CDR3 DNA sequence: TGTGCCAGCAGCTTTGAGGTCTCCGGCGCTGAAGCTTTCTTT. Encoded protein: CASSFEVSGAEAFF.

The V and J genes are TRBV5-1 and TRBJ1-2; D not certain. Trimming took off 0 bases at V and 7 bases at J, with 13 bases between the two ends. This CDR3 has 14 amino acids. The germline V gene has CDR1 SGHRS and CDR2 YFSETQ. In DNA form, the CDR3 reads TGCGCCAGCAGCTTGGGGCCGGGAGGTCCTGGCTACACCTTC. Residues: CASSLGPGGPGYTF. The whole variable domain, filled in from reference TRBV5-1 and TRBJ1-2, reads KAGVTQTPRYLIKTRGQQVTLSCSPISGHRSVSWYQQTPGQGLQFLFEYFSETQRNKGNFPGRFSGRQFSNSRSEMNVSTLELGDSALYLCASSLGPGGPGYTFGSGTRLTVV.

This chain links TRBV24-1 with TRBJ1-5; 9 bases fit TRBD1. In germline, CDR1 is KGHDR, CDR2 SFDVKD. Germline trimming cut 4 bases from V and 6 bases from J; bases unmatched to any gene: 9. CDR3 length: 16 amino acids. The CDR3: CATSEPGTGLGQPQHF. The CDR3 nucleotides are TGTGCCACCAGTGAACCCGGGACAGGGCTGGGTCAGCCCCAGCATTTT.

This chain uses TRBV20-1 with TRBJ1-1; 7 nucleotides agree with TRBD1. With V trimmed by 3 bases and J by 5 bases, 6 bases remained unmatched. Germline V gives CDR1 DFQATT, CDR2 SNEGSKA (reference sequence). The CDR3 sequence is 13 residues long. The CDR3 sequence is CSASEGASTEAFF. DNA for the CDR3: TGCAGTGCTAGTGAGGGGGCTTCGACTGAAGCTTTCTTT.

This chain uses TRBV6-1 with TRBJ1-4; 7 bases are a match to TRBD1. Germline V gene sequence: CDR1 MNHNS, CDR2 SASEGT. The ends lost 4 bases at V and 0 bases at J; junction bases unmatched: 5. The CDR3 has 16 amino acids. The CDR3, as DNA: TGTGCCAGCAGTGTAAGACAGGGTTCAACTAATGAAAAACTGTTTTTT. Translating gives CASSVRQGSTNEKLFF.

The chain recombines TRBV15 with TRBJ1-6; tentative D call: TRBD1 (6 bases). CDR1 LNHNV and CDR2 YYDKDF come from the germline V gene (reference sequence). CDR3 length equals 16 residues. V was cut by 0 bases and J by 8 bases, with 14 bases left in between. The DNA of the CDR3 is TGTGCCACCAGCAGAGATCTCGTCAGGGGTGATTCACCCCTCCACTTT. Protein sequence: CATSRDLVRGDSPLHF.

This clone has just a few counts. The rearrangement links TRBV11-3 to TRBJ2-1; perhaps TRBD1 as D (6 bases). The CDR3 length is 19 residues. The germline V gene encodes CDR1 SGHNT and CDR2 YENEEA. Trimming removed 5 bases at V and 5 bases at J, with 28 bases between. CDR3 coding DNA: TGTGCCAGCAGCGCGCTCCGGGACATACACATACTTACCCACAATGAGCAGTTCTTC. It encodes CASSALRDIHILTHNEQFF. Full variable domain (outside the CDR3, taken from reference TRBV11-3 and TRBJ2-1): EAGVVQSPRYKIIEKKQPVAFWCNPISGHNTLYWYLQNLGQGPELLIRYENEEAVDDSQLPKDRFSAERLKGVDSTLKIQPAELGDSAVYLCASSALRDIHILTHNEQFFGPGTRLTVL.

The V gene is TRBV13, the J gene TRBJ1-2; perhaps TRBD1 as D (6 bases). CDR3 length equals 14 residues. Trimming stripped 1 base from V and 4 bases from J, with 10 bases between. From germline, CDR1 is PRHDT and CDR2 FYEKMQ (reference sequence). The CDR3 loop reads CASSLEGGVYGYTF. DNA of the CDR3: TGTGCCAGCAGCTTAGAAGGGGGTGTCTATGGCTACACCTTC.

The chain carries TRBV6-6 and TRBJ2-2; 11 bases are shared with TRBD1. The V segment lost 3 bases and the J segment 7 bases; nucleotides outside the gene matches: 4. Germline assignment: CDR1 MNHNY and CDR2 SVGAGI (reference sequence). This CDR3 has 15 amino acids. For the CDR3, the DNA is TGTGCCAGCAGTTATCGGACAGGGGGCGTCGGGGAGCTGTTTTTT. This encodes CASSYRTGGVGELFF.

The CDR3 reads CASSTQASSYNEQFF. The CDR3 DNA sequence: TGTGCCAGCAGCACCCAGGCGAGCTCCTACAATGAGCAGTTCTTC. The chain links TRBV5-5 to TRBJ2-1; D gene ambiguous. V was pared by 4 bases and J by 0 bases, with 11 bases between. CDR1 and CDR2 (germline): SGHKS, YYEKEE (reference sequence). The CDR3 covers 15 residues.

V is TRBV7-9 and J is TRBJ2-7, with 8 bases fitting TRBD2. This CDR3 contains 15 residues. The junction had 3 bases not matched to a gene; V was cut back by 1 base and J by 1 base. Per germline, CDR1 SEHNR and CDR2 FQNEAQ (reference sequence). The DNA of the CDR3 is TGTGCCAGCAGCTTAGAAACTAGCGGTTCCTACGAGCAGTACTTC. Protein sequence: CASSLETSGSYEQYF.

This clone was observed a few times. This same CDR3 is encoded by further DNA sequences in the sample. In nucleotides, the CDR3 is TGTGCCAGCAGTGAAAGCGGGGTGGAGACCCAGTACTTC. Translating gives CASSESGVETQYF. The chain recombines TRBV2 with TRBJ2-5, with TRBD2 matching over 7 bases. Germline V gene lookup returns CDR1 SNHLY and CDR2 FYNNEI. V lost 2 bases to trimming and J lost 5 bases; unmatched junction nucleotides: 2. The CDR3 covers 13 residues.

The chain uses TRBV3-1 (or the pseudogene TRBV3-2) and TRBJ2-7; 7 bases fit TRBD2. Losses at the gene ends were 1 base for V and 6 bases for J; bases not matched to a gene: 0. The germline gives CDR1 LGHDT, CDR2 YNNKEL (reference sequence). The CDR3 covers 12 residues. CDR3 in amino acids: CASSQGGGEQYF. The CDR3 region has the DNA TGTGCCAGCAGCCAAGGGGGGGGCGAGCAGTACTTC.

This chain joins TRBV4-2 and TRBJ1-2, with 7 positions matching TRBD1. The J segment lost 13 bases and the V segment lost 2 bases, leaving 16 bases of the junction unmatched. Germline V gene sequence: CDR1 LGHNA, CDR2 YNFKEQ. CDR3 length: 15 amino acids. The CDR3 reads CASSQTTGAVTTSTF. Here the CDR3 DNA reads TGTGCCAGCAGCCAAACCACAGGGGCTGTGACGACAAGCACCTTC.

The rearrangement joins TRBV25-1 to TRBJ2-5; tentative D call: TRBD2 (5 bases). The germline gives CDR1 MGHDK, CDR2 SYGVNS. V lost 2 bases, J lost 5 bases, and 12 bases lay in between. The CDR3 runs to 14 residues. In nucleotides, the CDR3 is TGTGCCAGCAGTGAAATGAGGGAGATCGAGACCCAGTACTTC. As protein: CASSEMREIETQYF. Supplemented by reference TRBV25-1 and TRBJ2-5, the full variable domain reads EADIYQTPRYLVIGTGKKITLECSQTMGHDKMYWYQQDPGMELHLIHYSYGVNSTEKGDLSSESTVSRIRTEHFPLTLESARPSHTSQYLCASSEMREIETQYFGPGTRLLVL.

The chain links TRBV3-1 (or the pseudogene TRBV3-2) to TRBJ2-2, with TRBD2 identical over 10 bases. The germline gives CDR1 LGHDT, CDR2 YNNKEL (reference sequence). The CDR3 is made up of 15 amino acids. The V gene end was trimmed by 8 bases and the J gene end by 2 bases; junction bases not matched to a gene: 5. The CDR3 region has the DNA TGTGCCAGCGGCGGACTAGCGGATAACACCGGGGAGCTGTTTTTT. This translates into CASGGLADNTGELFF.

This clone was found a few times. The chain joins TRBV4-1 to TRBJ1-6; TRBD1 matches at 10 bases. This CDR3 is built from 16 residues. CDR1 and CDR2 from the germline V gene are MGHRA and YSYEKL. V shed 1 base and J 10 bases; nucleotides not matched to a gene: 7. CDR3 sequence: CASSQVGGTGASPLHF. For the CDR3, the DNA is TGCGCCAGCAGCCAAGTTGGGGGGACAGGGGCCTCACCCCTCCACTTT.

This clone was observed a few times. This chain links TRBV11-2 with TRBJ2-1, with D possibly TRBD1 on 7 matching bases. V was cut by 5 bases and J by 8 bases, with 19 bases left in between. Per the germline V gene, CDR1 is SGHAT and CDR2 is FQNNGV. The CDR3 extends over 15 amino acids. CDR3 sequence: CASSPQTGRSDEQFF. CDR3 bases: TGTGCCAGCAGCCCACAGACAGGGAGGAGCGATGAGCAGTTCTTC.